These 6 T cell receptor beta chains share one sample of origin, sequenced in a study of patients and donors after allogeneic stem cell transplantation. TCRdb independently ran MiXCR on the RT-PCR reads; one entry per CDR3 protein. The repertoire holds about a million distinct CDR3 sequences, with more than 15% as singletons. Sample: blood, either unsorted or a sorted T cell fraction (not recorded which). These receptors all stem from a human donor who was either an allogeneic HSCT recipient or a stem cell or donor lymphocyte infusion donor (not recorded which). It is not recorded whose cells these are; they may come from a transplant donor.

This clonotype occurred a few times. V usage is TRBV7-6 and J usage is TRBJ2-7, with D unclear. V was trimmed by 3 bases and J by 7 bases, leaving 10 bases between them. Germline V gives CDR1 SGHVS, CDR2 FNYEAQ. This CDR3 is 12 amino acids long. The CDR3 DNA reads TGTGCCAGCAGCTTTATGTCGGTTGAGCAGTACTTC. This encodes CASSFMSVEQYF.

The CDR3: CASSRGRDSNQPQHF. CDR3 nucleotide sequence: TGTGCCAGCAGCCGGGGACGAGATAGCAATCAGCCCCAGCATTTT. The chain carries TRBV5-6 and TRBJ1-5; D may be TRBD1 (5 bases). Deletions cut 4 bases from V and 0 bases from J, with 11 bases between. Germline V gives CDR1 SGHDT, CDR2 YYEEEE. The length of the CDR3 is 15 residues. The complete variable domain, with remaining parts taken from reference TRBV5-6 and TRBJ1-5, reads DAGVTQSPTHLIKTRGQQVTLRCSPKSGHDTVSWYQQALGQGPQFIFQYYEEEERQRGNFPDRFSGHQFPNYSSELNVNALLLGDSALYLCASSRGRDSNQPQHFGDGTRLSIL.

The sample holds a few counts of this clonotype. The chain is built from TRBV6-6 and TRBJ2-7; D is ambiguous. CDR3 size: 12 residues. From germline, CDR1 is MNHNY and CDR2 SVGAGI (reference sequence). V was cut by 2 bases and J by 8 bases, with 10 bases left in between. CDR3 nucleotide sequence: TGTGCCAGCAGTTACGTAATTGAGAAGCAGTACTTC. The encoded protein is CASSYVIEKQYF.

J is TRBJ2-2 and V is TRBV15; D may match TRBD1 or TRBD2 (7 bases each). The CDR3 loop spans 15 amino acids. From germline, CDR1 is LNHNV and CDR2 YYDKDF (reference sequence). V was clipped by 8 bases and J by 1 base, with 14 bases between them. CDR3 residues: CATQSGTVNTGELFF. The CDR3 nucleotides read TGTGCCACCCAAAGCGGGACAGTGAACACCGGGGAGCTGTTTTTT.

The gene calls are TRBV7-9 and TRBJ1-1; a weak D match, TRBD1 (5 bases). With 0 bases removed from V and 4 bases from J, the gap between germline ends came to 18 bases. Per the germline V gene, CDR1 is SEHNR and CDR2 is FQNEAQ (reference sequence). The CDR3 has 17 amino acids. The CDR3 DNA reads TGTGCCAGCAGCTTAGCGGGGGGAGGGTTTGGAAGCACTGAAGCTTTCTTT. Its protein product is CASSLAGGGFGSTEAFF.

This clonotype has at least ten counts. The genes are TRBV29-1 and TRBJ2-1, with D hard to call. Germline V gene sequence: CDR1 SQVTM, CDR2 ANQGSEA. This CDR3 has 12 amino acids. Trimming cost V 2 bases and J 11 bases, with 13 bases left between them. The CDR3 region is CSVENIGRQQFF. The CDR3 coding sequence is TGCAGCGTTGAAAATATAGGACGCCAGCAGTTCTTC.